Each of the 12 T cell receptor beta chains below was sequenced from the same sample in a study of shared clonotypes between healthy human individuals (dated by TCRdb to the early 2020s). The library was produced with the immunoSEQ multiplex PCR assay. TCRdb retrieved this table from immuneACCESS and kept in-frame rearrangements only. Not all clones are present; in checked studies, unresolved V genes account for under half, and no reason is known for the remainder. For this sample the table gives around 990,000 clones, of which roughly 80% were detected only once. The top ten constitute more than 0.85% of the sample. Sequenced sample: memory CD4+ T cells from PBMCs. In the paper's terms, the cell subset or site label means: CD45RA-negative fraction. Receptors originate from a man younger than 30 in good health. Some clones in this sample may be carry-over from other donors' samples.

Of note for this clone: A much larger clone differs by one base, so this may be a read error. V usage is TRBV28 and J usage is TRBJ2-7; D is uncertain. This CDR3 comprises 11 residues. The V end lost 6 bases, the J end lost 4 bases, and 7 bases lay between the germline ends. The germline V gene encodes CDR1 MDHEN and CDR2 SYDVKM. The CDR3 loop reads CASSEKYEQYF. The CDR3 DNA reads TGTGCCAGCAGCGAAAAATACGAGCAGTACTTC.

The DNA of the CDR3 is TGCAGCGTTGAACGGGGACAGGGTCGGGAGCAGTACTTC. The encoded protein is CSVERGQGREQYF. The chain is built from TRBV29-1 and TRBJ2-7, with 9 bases aligning to TRBD1. CDR1 is SQVTM, CDR2 ANQGSEA, per germline. Losses at the gene ends were 2 bases for V and 7 bases for J; bases not matched to a gene: 6. The CDR3 has 13 amino acids.

This clone was seen a few times. The chain employs TRBV30 and TRBJ1-1; D is unclear. The CDR3 loop spans 13 amino acids. Germline assignment: CDR1 GTSNPN and CDR2 SVGIG (reference sequence). The germline V and J ends were trimmed by 0 bases and 2 bases, with 7 bases remaining between them. CDR3 loop: CAWSVSVNTEAFF. The CDR3 DNA is TGTGCCTGGAGTGTTTCAGTCAACACTGAAGCTTTCTTT.

The chain links TRBV6-6 to TRBJ1-5; no firm D call. Germline loops: CDR1 MNHNY, CDR2 SVGAGI (reference sequence). V lost 0 bases and J lost 5, with 11 bases in between. The CDR3 has 15 residues. In DNA, the CDR3 is TGTGCCAGCAGTTACTCGAAGGTTGTCGATCAGCCCCAGCATTTT. It specifies CASSYSKVVDQPQHF.

This clone was observed once. The genes are TRBV6-6 and TRBJ2-7; the match to TRBD1 covers 9 bases. V was pared by 2 bases and J by 6 bases, with 5 bases of the junction left unmatched. The length of the CDR3 is 14 residues. CDR1 MNHNY and CDR2 SVGAGI come from the germline V gene (reference sequence). CDR3 nucleotides: TGTGCCAGCAGTTACACCGGGACAGGGTCCGAGCAGTACTTC. It specifies CASSYTGTGSEQYF.

The sample holds a few counts of this clone. V gene TRBV11-2 combines with J gene TRBJ2-5; TRBD2 matches 7 bases. This CDR3 comprises 14 residues. With 5 bases clipped from V and 5 bases from J, the junction kept 8 bases outside the gene matches. Germline V gene lookup returns CDR1 SGHAT and CDR2 FQNNGV. The CDR3 nucleotides are TGTGCCAGCAGCCGCGGGAGTGGGGTTGAGACCCAGTACTTC. Its translation is CASSRGSGVETQYF.

The V gene is TRBV7-6, the J gene TRBJ2-3; D is uncertain. Trimming removed 4 bases at V and 5 bases at J, with 7 bases between. The CDR3 contains 12 residues. Germline V lookup: CDR1 SGHVS, CDR2 FNYEAQ. CDR3 protein: CASSSTGDTQYF. Written as DNA, the CDR3 is TGTGCCAGCAGCTCGACCGGAGATACGCAGTATTTT.

The chain couples TRBV28 to TRBJ1-5; TRBD1 matches 8 bases. The V segment lost 6 bases and the J segment 4 bases; nucleotides outside the gene matches: 8. Germline values: CDR1 MDHEN, CDR2 SYDVKM. The CDR3 contains 15 residues. As DNA, the CDR3 is TGTGCCAGCAGCGATCCAGGGGGCGGGAATCAGCCCCAGCATTTT. Translation gives CASSDPGGGNQPQHF. The full variable domain, rest sourced from reference TRBV28 and TRBJ1-5, is DVKVTQSSRYLVKRTGEKVFLECVQDMDHENMFWYRQDPGLGLRLIYFSYDVKMKEKGDIPEGYSVSREKKERFSLILESASTNQTSMYLCASSDPGGGNQPQHFGDGTRLSIL.

The chain joins TRBV11-2 to TRBJ1-6; D is unclear. V lost 7 bases, J lost 5 bases, and 12 bases lay in between. The CDR3 has 14 residues. The V gene's germline CDR1 is SGHAT and CDR2 FQNNGV. This CDR3 reads CASTLSLNNSPLHF. Here the CDR3 DNA reads TGTGCCAGCACCCTTAGCTTGAATAATTCACCCCTCCACTTT.

This chain links TRBV28 with TRBJ2-4; no reliable D call. V was shortened by 6 bases and J by 3 bases, with 18 bases between the two germline ends. CDR1 MDHEN and CDR2 SYDVKM come from the germline V gene. There are 16 residues in the CDR3. DNA of the CDR3: TGTGCCAGCAGCGACCCCCGCAGATTCGACAAAAACATTCAGTACTTC. This sequence encodes CASSDPRRFDKNIQYF.

This clone was found a few times. The chain is built from TRBV28 and TRBJ1-5, with no clear D. Trimming removed 9 bases at V and 6 bases at J, with 24 bases between. CDR3 length equals 16 residues. The germline V gene encodes CDR1 MDHEN and CDR2 SYDVKM. CDR3: CASKNAPETPGQPQHF. CDR3 DNA sequence: TGTGCCAGTAAAAATGCCCCCGAGACACCGGGTCAGCCCCAGCATTTT.

The chain carries TRBV7-6 and TRBJ2-3, with D maybe TRBD2 (6 bases). The germline CDR1 and CDR2 sequences are SGHVS and FNYEAQ. The CDR3 totals 17 residues. The V gene lost 0 bases and the J gene lost 2 bases, with 15 bases spanning the gap. The CDR3 is CASSLAEVSGYTDTQYF. As DNA, the CDR3 is TGTGCCAGCAGCTTAGCAGAGGTTAGCGGCTACACAGATACGCAGTATTTT.